This TCR beta chain was obtained from a study of Graves' ophthalmopathy and Graves' hyperthyroidism. General study results and limits: Clonotypes were expanded in thyroid at above 0.001 frequency, and most also appeared in blood. A 13-signature model separated ophthalmopathy from stable hyperthyroidism, reaching about 90% sensitivity and 75% to 83% specificity cross-validated.

This clonotype was recorded many times. What it recognizes is unknown. RNA transcripts were the template, and TCR beta CDR3 regions were amplified from them. First-round RT-PCR employed HTBI primers, with a second-round multiplex PCR after it. TCRdb called the multiplex PCR reads again in MiXCR, with one record for every CDR3 protein. The table includes 300,000 to 500,000 distinct CDR3 sequences, just over 15% detected once. Between the trimmed V and J ends, which lost 4 bases and 0 bases, there was a span of 5 bases. The CDR3 extends over 13 amino acids. Per the germline V gene, CDR1 is KGHDR and CDR2 is SFDVKD.

This TCR came from a woman between 18 and 29 years old with stable Graves' hyperthyroidism. The sequenced sample consisted of peripheral blood. The V and J genes are TRBV24-1 and TRBJ2-5; D uncertain. The CDR3 spells CATSETDQETQYF. The CDR3 coding sequence is TGTGCCACCAGTGAGACGGACCAAGAGACCCAGTACTTC.